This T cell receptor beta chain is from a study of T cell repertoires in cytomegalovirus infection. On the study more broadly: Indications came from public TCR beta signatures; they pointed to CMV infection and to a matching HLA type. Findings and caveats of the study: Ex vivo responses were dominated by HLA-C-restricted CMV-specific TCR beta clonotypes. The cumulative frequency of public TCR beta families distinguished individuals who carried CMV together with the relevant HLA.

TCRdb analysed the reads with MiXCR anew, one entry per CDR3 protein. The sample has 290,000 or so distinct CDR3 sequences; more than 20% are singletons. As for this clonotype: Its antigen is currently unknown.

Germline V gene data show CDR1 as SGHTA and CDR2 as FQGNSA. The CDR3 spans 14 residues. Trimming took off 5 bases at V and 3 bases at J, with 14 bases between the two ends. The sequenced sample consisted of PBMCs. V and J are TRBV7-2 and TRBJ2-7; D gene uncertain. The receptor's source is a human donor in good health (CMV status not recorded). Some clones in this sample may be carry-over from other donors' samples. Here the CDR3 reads CASSLTDLGYEQYF. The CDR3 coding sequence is TGTGCCAGCAGCCTCACCGATCTTGGCTACGAGCAGTACTTC.